What follows are 5 T cell receptor beta chains derived from one specimen sequenced in a study of cytomegalovirus exposure and HLA in healthy donors. Primers: 60 Vbeta forward and 13 Jbeta reverse. Generated by immunoSEQ multiplex PCR, the TCRdb table keeps only in-frame clones and is missing some. Altogether around 130,000 clones are present, around 90% being singletons, with the ten largest covering roughly 0.5%. Sequencing used PBMCs. These receptors were collected from a woman in her forties in good health and CMV-seronegative.

This clone was counted between two and nine times. The genes are TRBV10-3 and TRBJ1-1; D possibly corresponds to TRBD1 (6 bases). CDR1 is ENHRY and CDR2 is SYGVKD in the germline V gene. Trimming removed 6 bases at V and 1 base at J, with 9 bases between. The CDR3 loop spans 13 amino acids. In nucleotides, the CDR3 is TGTGCCATCAGGCAGGGGTGGAACACTGAAGCTTTCTTT. It specifies CAIRQGWNTEAFF.

The gene calls are TRBV5-1 and TRBJ2-3; no reliable D call. This CDR3 region has 15 residues. CDR1 is SGHRS, CDR2 YFSETQ, per germline. The V and J ends lost 6 bases and 2 bases respectively, with 16 bases between them. CDR3 coding DNA: TGCGCCAGCACTTCTGCCCCGCAGTCCACAGATACGCAGTATTTT. This codes for CASTSAPQSTDTQYF.

The rearrangement joins TRBV5-5 to TRBJ2-5; D may be TRBD1 (6 bases). V was pared by 0 bases and J by 5 bases, with 11 bases between. Germline CDR1 reads SGHKS; CDR2 reads YYEKEE (reference sequence). The CDR3 is made up of 14 amino acids. As DNA, the CDR3 is TGTGCCAGCAGCTTGGGTGCAGGGGTGGAGACCCAGTACTTC. Its translation: CASSLGAGVETQYF.

The V and J genes are TRBV7-5 and TRBJ1-5. TRBV7-5 is termed a pseudogene. The CDR3 sequence is 13 residues long. Here the CDR3 reads CARSLRACQPQHF. The CDR3 DNA reads as TGTGCCAGAAGCTTGAGGGCGTGTCAGCCCCAGCATTTT.

This chain connects TRBV20-1 to TRBJ1-1; a weak D match, TRBD1 (6 bases). This CDR3 is 11 amino acids long. The V end was cut by 4 bases, the J end by 11 bases, with 14 bases between. The germline gives CDR1 DFQATT, CDR2 SNEGSKA (reference sequence). CDR3 sequence reads: CSAKGRGSAFF. The DNA for the CDR3 is TGCAGTGCTAAGGGCAGGGGAAGCGCTTTCTTT.